A single T cell receptor beta chain is shown here with its context. Its antigen remains unknown. This entry belongs to a study of CD8+ T cells in alopecia areata. Study background: At a dose of 5 to 10 mg twice daily, oral tofacitinib was given to treated patients. Notes on the study in general: Scalp sequencing also captures normal skin's resident alphabeta T cells. Many expanded lesional clones stayed in scalp and blood while on tofacitinib.

Unmatched junction bases numbered 2, after V lost 0 bases and J lost 3 bases. The germline gives CDR1 SGDLS, CDR2 YYNGEE. CDR3 length: 16 amino acids. As the sequencing template, cDNA was produced by extracting RNA and reverse transcribing it. Data came from immunoSEQ multiplex PCR; TCRdb stores just in-frame clones and leaves some out. The sample includes about 190,000 clones, 60% of them seen just once. Treatment meaning: oral pan-JAK inhibitor, 5-10 mg twice daily. The V gene is TRBV9, the J gene TRBJ2-1, with 11 nucleotides matching TRBD2. The TCR was taken from a human donor with alopecia areata. Sequences were derived from CD4+ T cells sorted from blood, sampled at week 24, from a patient treated with tofacitinib. CDR3 nucleotides: TGTGCCAGCAGCGTAGGTACTAGCGGGGGCTACAATGAGCAGTTCTTC. Encoded protein: CASSVGTSGGYNEQFF.